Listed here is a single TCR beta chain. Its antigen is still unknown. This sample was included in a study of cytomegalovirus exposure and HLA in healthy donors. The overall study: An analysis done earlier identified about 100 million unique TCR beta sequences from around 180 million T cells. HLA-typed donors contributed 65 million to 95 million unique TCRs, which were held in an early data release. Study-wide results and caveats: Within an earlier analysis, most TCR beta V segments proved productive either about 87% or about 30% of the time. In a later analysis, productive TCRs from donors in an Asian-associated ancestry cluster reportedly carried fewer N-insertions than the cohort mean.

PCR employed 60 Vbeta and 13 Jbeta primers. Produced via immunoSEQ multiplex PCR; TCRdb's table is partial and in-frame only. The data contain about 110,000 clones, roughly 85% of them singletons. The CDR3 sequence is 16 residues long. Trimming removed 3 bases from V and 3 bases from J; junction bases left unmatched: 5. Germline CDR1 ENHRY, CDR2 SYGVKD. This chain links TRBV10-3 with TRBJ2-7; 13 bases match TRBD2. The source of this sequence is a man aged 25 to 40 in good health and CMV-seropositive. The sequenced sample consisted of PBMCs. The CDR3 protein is CAISDRTSGGLYEQYF. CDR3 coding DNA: TGTGCCATCAGTGACAGGACTAGCGGGGGCCTCTACGAGCAGTACTTC.